This entry describes one TCR beta chain. The CDR3 has 14 amino acids. Germline CDR1 reads MNHEY; CDR2 reads SMNVEV (reference sequence). V trimming: 6 bases; J trimming: 7 bases; junction bases outside the gene matches: 7. PCR amplification relied on 60 Vbeta primers (plus 13 Jbeta primers). Some clones are missing from TCRdb's copy, which holds only in-frame ones; the method was immunoSEQ multiplex PCR. Here the sample spans approximately 150,000 clones, 77% being singletons. This sample is part of a study of cytomegalovirus exposure and HLA in healthy donors. The genes are TRBV27 and TRBJ2-1; 9 nucleotides match TRBD2. This receptor was taken from a woman in her twenties or thirties in good health and CMV-seropositive. Sequenced material: PBMCs. The CDR3 sequence: CASRGTSFMNEQFF. The CDR3 region has the DNA TGTGCCAGCAGGGGGACTAGCTTTATGAATGAGCAGTTCTTC.